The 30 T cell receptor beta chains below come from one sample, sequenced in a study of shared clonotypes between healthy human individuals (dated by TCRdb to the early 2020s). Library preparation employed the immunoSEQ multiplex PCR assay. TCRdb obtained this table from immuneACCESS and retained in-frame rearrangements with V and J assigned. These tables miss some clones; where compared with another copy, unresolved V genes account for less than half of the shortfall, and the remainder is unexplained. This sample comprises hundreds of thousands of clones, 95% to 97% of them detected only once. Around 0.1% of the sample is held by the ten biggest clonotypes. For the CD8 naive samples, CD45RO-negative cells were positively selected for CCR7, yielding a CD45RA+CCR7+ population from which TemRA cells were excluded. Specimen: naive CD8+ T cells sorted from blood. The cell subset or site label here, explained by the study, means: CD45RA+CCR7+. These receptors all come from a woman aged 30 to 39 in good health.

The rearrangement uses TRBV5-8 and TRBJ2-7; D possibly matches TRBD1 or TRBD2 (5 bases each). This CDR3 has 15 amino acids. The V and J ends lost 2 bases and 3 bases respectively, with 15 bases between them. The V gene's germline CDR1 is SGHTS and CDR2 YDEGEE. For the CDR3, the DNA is TGTGCCAGCAGCTTAAGAGGGGCCCTGGGCTACGAGCAGTACTTC. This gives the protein CASSLRGALGYEQYF. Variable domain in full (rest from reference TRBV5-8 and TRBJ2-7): EAGVTQSPTHLIKTRGQQATLRCSPISGHTSVYWYQQALGLGLQFLLWYDEGEERNRGNFPPRFSGRQFPNYSSELNVNALELEDSALYLCASSLRGALGYEQYFGPGTRLTVT.

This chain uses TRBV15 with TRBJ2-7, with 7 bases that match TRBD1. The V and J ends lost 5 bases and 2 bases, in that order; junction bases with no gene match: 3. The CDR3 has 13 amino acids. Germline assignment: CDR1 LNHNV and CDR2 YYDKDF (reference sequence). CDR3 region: CATSYGTAYEQYF. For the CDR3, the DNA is TGTGCCACCAGCTACGGGACAGCCTACGAGCAGTACTTC.

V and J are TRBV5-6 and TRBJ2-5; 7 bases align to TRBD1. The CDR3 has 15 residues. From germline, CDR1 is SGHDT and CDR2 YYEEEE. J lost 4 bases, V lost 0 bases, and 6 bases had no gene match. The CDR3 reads CASSLVTGARETQYF. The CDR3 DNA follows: TGTGCCAGCAGCTTGGTAACAGGGGCGAGAGAGACCCAGTACTTC.

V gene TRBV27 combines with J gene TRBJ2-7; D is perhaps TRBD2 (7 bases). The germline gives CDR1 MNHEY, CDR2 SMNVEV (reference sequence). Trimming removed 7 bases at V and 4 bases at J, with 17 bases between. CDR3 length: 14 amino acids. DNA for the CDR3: TGTGCCAGCACCCGTCGCGGGGGCCCGTACGAGCAGTACTTC. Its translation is CASTRRGGPYEQYF.

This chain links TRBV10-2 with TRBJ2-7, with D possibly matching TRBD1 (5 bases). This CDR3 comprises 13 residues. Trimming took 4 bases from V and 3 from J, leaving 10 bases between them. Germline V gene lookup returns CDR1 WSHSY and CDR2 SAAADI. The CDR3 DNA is TGCGCCAGCAGTGCTGACAGATACTACGAGCAGTACTTC. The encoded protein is CASSADRYYEQYF.

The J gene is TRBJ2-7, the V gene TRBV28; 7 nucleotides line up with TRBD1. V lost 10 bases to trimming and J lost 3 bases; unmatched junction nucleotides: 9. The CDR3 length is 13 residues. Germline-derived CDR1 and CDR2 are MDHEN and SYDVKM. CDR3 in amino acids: CATRGTVDYEQYF. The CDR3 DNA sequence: TGTGCCACCAGAGGGACAGTTGACTACGAGCAGTACTTC. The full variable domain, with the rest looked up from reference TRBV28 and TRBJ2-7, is DVKVTQSSRYLVKRTGEKVFLECVQDMDHENMFWYRQDPGLGLRLIYFSYDVKMKEKGDIPEGYSVSREKKERFSLILESASTNQTSMYLCATRGTVDYEQYFGPGTRLTVT.

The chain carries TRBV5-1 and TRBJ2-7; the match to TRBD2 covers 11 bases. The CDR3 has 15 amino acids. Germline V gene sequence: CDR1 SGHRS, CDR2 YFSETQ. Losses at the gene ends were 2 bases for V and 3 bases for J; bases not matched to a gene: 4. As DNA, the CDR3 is TGCGCCAGCAGCTTCCATACTAGCGGGAGCTACGAGCAGTACTTC. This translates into CASSFHTSGSYEQYF.

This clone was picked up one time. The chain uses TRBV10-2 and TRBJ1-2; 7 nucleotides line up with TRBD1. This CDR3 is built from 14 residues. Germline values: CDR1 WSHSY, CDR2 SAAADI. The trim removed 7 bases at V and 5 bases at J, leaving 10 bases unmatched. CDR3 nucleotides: TGCGCCAGCAATAGTGGGACAGACCTATATGGCTACACCTTC. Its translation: CASNSGTDLYGYTF.

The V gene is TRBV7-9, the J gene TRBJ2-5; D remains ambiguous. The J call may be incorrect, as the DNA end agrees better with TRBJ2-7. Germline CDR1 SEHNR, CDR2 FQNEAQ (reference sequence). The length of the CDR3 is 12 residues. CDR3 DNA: TGTGCCAGCAGCTCATTGAGTAGCGAGCAGTACTTC. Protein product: CASSSLSSEQYF.

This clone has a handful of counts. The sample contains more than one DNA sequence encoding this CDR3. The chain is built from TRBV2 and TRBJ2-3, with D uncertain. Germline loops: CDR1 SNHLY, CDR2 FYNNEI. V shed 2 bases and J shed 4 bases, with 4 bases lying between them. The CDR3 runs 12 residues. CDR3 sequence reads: CASSESADTQYF. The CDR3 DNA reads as TGTGCCAGCAGTGAATCGGCAGATACGCAGTATTTT.

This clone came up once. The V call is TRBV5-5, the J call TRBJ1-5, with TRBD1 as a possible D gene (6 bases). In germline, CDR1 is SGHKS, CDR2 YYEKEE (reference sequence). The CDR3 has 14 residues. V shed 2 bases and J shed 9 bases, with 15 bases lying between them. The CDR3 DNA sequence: TGTGCCAGCAGCTTACAGGGCCCTTACGCGCCCCAGCATTTT. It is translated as CASSLQGPYAPQHF.

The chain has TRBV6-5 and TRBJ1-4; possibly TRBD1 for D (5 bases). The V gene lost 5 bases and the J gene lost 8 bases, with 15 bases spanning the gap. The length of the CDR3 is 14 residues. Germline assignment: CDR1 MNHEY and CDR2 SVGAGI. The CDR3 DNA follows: TGTGCCAGCAGTCCGGGGGGGGAGGACGAAAAACTGTTTTTT. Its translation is CASSPGGEDEKLFF.

The CDR3 loop is CSVDNLDRSSYNEQFF. CDR3 coding DNA: TGCAGCGTTGACAACCTCGACAGGAGCTCCTACAATGAGCAGTTCTTC. The chain carries TRBV29-1 and TRBJ2-1; possibly TRBD1 for D (6 bases). Germline CDR1 reads SQVTM; CDR2 reads ANQGSEA. Trimming left V 3 bases short and J 0 bases short, with 15 bases between. The CDR3 has 16 residues.

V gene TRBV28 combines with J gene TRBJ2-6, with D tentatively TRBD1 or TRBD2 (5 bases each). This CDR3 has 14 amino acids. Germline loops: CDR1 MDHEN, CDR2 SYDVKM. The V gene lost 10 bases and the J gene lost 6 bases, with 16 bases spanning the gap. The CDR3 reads CATQWGPLANVLTF. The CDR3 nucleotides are TGTGCCACCCAATGGGGACCCCTGGCCAACGTCCTGACTTTC.

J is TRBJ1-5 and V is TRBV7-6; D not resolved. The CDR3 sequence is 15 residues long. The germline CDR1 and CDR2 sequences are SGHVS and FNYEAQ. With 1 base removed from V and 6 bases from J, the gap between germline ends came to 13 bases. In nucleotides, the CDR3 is TGTGCCAGCAGCTTAGACCCCGACTGGGGTCAGCCCCAGCATTTT. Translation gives CASSLDPDWGQPQHF.

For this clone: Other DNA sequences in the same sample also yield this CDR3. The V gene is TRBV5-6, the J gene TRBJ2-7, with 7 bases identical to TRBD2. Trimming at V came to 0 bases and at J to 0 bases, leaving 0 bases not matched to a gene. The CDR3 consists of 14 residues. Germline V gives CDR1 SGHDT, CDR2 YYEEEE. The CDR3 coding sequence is TGTGCCAGCAGCTTGGGCGGGAGCTCCTACGAGCAGTACTTC. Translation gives CASSLGGSSYEQYF.

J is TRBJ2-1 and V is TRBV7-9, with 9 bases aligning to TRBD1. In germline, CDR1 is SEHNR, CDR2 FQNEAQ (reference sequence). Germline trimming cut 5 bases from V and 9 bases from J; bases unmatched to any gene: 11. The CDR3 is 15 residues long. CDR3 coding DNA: TGTGCCAGCAGCCCCCCGGGACAGGGCTTAGGTGAGCAGTTCTTC. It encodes CASSPPGQGLGEQFF.

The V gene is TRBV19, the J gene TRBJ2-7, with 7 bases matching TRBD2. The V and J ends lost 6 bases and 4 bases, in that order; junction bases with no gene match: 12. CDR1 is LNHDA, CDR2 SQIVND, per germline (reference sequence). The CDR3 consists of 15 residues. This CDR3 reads CASSLQRESHYEQYF. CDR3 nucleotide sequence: TGTGCCAGTAGCCTTCAGCGGGAAAGCCATTACGAGCAGTACTTC.

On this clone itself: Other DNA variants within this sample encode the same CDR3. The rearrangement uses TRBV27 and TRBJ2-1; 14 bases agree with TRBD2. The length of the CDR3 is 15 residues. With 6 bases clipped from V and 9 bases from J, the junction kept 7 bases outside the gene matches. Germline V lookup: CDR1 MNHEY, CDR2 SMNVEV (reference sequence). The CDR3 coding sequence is TGTGCCAGCAGCCCCGGGACTAGCGGGAGCTCTGAGCAGTTCTTC. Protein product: CASSPGTSGSSEQFF.

CDR3 sequence (DNA): TGTGCCAGCAGTGATTTAGGGAGCAATCAGCCCCAGCATTTT. Encoded protein: CASSDLGSNQPQHF. The genes are TRBV6-1 and TRBJ1-5; D not certain. The CDR3 extends over 14 amino acids. Trimming left V 3 bases short and J 1 base short, with 7 bases between. Looked up from germline, CDR1 is MNHNS and CDR2 is SASEGT.

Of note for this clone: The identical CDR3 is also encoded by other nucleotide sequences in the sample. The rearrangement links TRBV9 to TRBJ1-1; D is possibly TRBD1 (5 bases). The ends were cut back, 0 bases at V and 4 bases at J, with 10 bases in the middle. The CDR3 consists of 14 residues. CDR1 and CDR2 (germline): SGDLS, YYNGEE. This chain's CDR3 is CASSVGQGGTEAFF. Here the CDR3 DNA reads TGTGCCAGCAGCGTAGGTCAGGGCGGCACTGAAGCTTTCTTT.

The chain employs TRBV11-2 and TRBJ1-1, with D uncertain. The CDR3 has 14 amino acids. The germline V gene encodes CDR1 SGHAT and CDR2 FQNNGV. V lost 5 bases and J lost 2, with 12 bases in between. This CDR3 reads CASSVRTGNTEAFF. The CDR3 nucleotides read TGTGCCAGCAGCGTACGGACGGGAAACACTGAAGCTTTCTTT.

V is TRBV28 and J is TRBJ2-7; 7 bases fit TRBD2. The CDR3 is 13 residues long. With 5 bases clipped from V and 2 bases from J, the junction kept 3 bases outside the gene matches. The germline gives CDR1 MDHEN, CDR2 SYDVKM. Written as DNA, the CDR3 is TGTGCCAGCAGTCTAGCGGACACCTACGAGCAGTACTTC. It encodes CASSLADTYEQYF. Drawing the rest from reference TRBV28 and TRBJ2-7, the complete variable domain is DVKVTQSSRYLVKRTGEKVFLECVQDMDHENMFWYRQDPGLGLRLIYFSYDVKMKEKGDIPEGYSVSREKKERFSLILESASTNQTSMYLCASSLADTYEQYFGPGTRLTVT.

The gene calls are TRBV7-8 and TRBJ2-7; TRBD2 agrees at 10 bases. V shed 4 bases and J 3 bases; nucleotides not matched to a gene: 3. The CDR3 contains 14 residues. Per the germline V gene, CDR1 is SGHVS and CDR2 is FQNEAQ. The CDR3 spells CASSSRLAGYEQYF. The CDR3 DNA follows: TGTGCCAGCAGCTCCCGACTAGCGGGCTACGAGCAGTACTTC.

CDR3 sequence: CASSLGSFTGELFF. The CDR3 DNA reads as TGCGCCAGCAGCTTGGGGAGTTTCACCGGGGAGCTGTTTTTT. V and J are TRBV5-1 and TRBJ2-2; D gene ambiguous. Between the trimmed V and J ends, which lost 0 bases and 4 bases, there was a span of 7 bases. The CDR3 covers 14 residues. Germline V gene data show CDR1 as SGHRS and CDR2 as YFSETQ.

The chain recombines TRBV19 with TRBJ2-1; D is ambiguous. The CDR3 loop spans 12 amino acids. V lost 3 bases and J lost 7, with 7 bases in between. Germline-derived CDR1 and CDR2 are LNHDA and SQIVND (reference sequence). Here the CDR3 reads CASSMTGNEQFF. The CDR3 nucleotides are TGTGCCAGTAGTATGACGGGTAATGAGCAGTTCTTC.

Here the CDR3 DNA reads TGTGCCAGCGAGCGGGAGTTTACCGGGGAGCTGTTTTTT. Translation: CASEREFTGELFF. J is TRBJ2-2 and V is TRBV5-4, with 8 bases that match TRBD2. This CDR3 has 13 amino acids. Per germline, CDR1 SGHNT and CDR2 YYREEE (reference sequence). With V trimmed by 7 bases and J by 5 bases, 4 bases remained unmatched. Drawing the rest from reference TRBV5-4 and TRBJ2-2, the complete variable domain is ETGVTQSPTHLIKTRGQQVTLRCSSQSGHNTVSWYQQALGQGPQFIFQYYREEENGRGNFPPRFSGLQFPNYSSELNVNALELDDSALYLCASEREFTGELFFGEGSRLTVL.

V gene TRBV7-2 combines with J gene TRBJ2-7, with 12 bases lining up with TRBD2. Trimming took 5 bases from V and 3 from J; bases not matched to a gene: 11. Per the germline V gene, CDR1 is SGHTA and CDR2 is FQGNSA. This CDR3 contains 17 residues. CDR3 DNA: TGTGCCAGCAGCCCAGCCCTCCGACTAGCGGGAGACTACGAGCAGTACTTC. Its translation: CASSPALRLAGDYEQYF.

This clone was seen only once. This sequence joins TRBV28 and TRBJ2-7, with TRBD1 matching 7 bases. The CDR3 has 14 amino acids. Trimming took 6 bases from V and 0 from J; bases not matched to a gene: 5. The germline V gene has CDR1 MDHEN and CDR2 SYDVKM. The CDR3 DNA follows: TGTGCCAGCAGCCCGACAGGGCTCTCCTACGAGCAGTACTTC. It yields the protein CASSPTGLSYEQYF.

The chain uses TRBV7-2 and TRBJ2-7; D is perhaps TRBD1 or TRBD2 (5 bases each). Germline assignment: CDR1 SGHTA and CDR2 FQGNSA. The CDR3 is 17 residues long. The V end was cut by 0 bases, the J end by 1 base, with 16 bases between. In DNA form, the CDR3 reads TGTGCCAGCAGCTTAGCGTTATCGGGGCAGGAATCCTACGAGCAGTACTTC. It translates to CASSLALSGQESYEQYF. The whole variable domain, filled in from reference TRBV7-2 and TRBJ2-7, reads GAGVSQSPSNKVTEKGKDVELRCDPISGHTALYWYRQSLGQGLEFLIYFQGNSAPDKSGLPSDRFSAERTGGSVSTLTIQRTQQEDSAVYLCASSLALSGQESYEQYFGPGTRLTVT.